The 30 T cell receptor beta chains listed next were all sequenced from one sample in a study of T cells in Graves' hyperthyroidism and ophthalmopathy. Amplified TCR beta CDR3 regions derived from RNA transcripts. TCR CDR3 regions were first amplified by RT-PCR with HTBI primers. TCRdb analysed the multiplex PCR reads with MiXCR anew, one entry per CDR3 protein. This table holds 250,000 to 300,000 distinct CDR3 sequences, roughly 20% found once. Sequences were obtained from blood. All receptors come from a middle-aged man with Graves' ophthalmopathy.

The chain joins TRBV12-3 or TRBV12-4 to TRBJ1-3; D unresolved. The CDR3 contains 11 residues. V was cut by 6 bases and J by 1 base, with 1 base left in between. CDR3 residues: CASRSGNTIYF. In DNA form, the CDR3 reads TGTGCCAGCAGGTCTGGAAACACCATATATTTT.

The J gene is TRBJ1-1, the V gene TRBV9; D perhaps matches TRBD1 (5 bases). The V gene's germline CDR1 is SGDLS and CDR2 YYNGEE. V dropped 8 bases and J dropped 3 bases, with 14 bases sitting between them. The CDR3 runs to 13 residues. This CDR3 reads CASRRGDDTEAFF. CDR3 nucleotides: TGTGCCAGTAGGCGGGGGGACGACACTGAAGCTTTCTTT.

To note about this clonotype: This may be a read error, as it is one base from a much larger clone. This chain links TRBV27 with TRBJ2-1, with 9 nucleotides matching TRBD1. The CDR3 contains 17 residues. The V gene's germline CDR1 is MNHEY and CDR2 SMNVEV (reference sequence). CDR3 in DNA: TGTGCCAGCAGTTTTGTGGGACAGGGTAGGCCCTACAGTGAGCAGTTCTTC. Protein sequence: CASSFVGQGRPYSEQFF.

The table lists this clonotype with a few counts. The DNA of the CDR3 is TGTGCCAGCAGCTTCCCCCAGGGACTAGCCTACAATGAGCAGTTCTTC. This sequence encodes CASSFPQGLAYNEQFF. The genes are TRBV7-9 and TRBJ2-1; 8 bases are a match to TRBD2. Germline values: CDR1 SEHNR, CDR2 FQNEAQ (reference sequence). V shed 3 bases and J 2 bases; nucleotides not matched to a gene: 6. The CDR3 is 16 amino acids.

The chain uses TRBV4-1 and TRBJ2-1; D unresolved. In germline, CDR1 is MGHRA, CDR2 YSYEKL. The V and J ends lost 5 bases and 2 bases respectively, with 7 bases between them. The CDR3 is made up of 13 amino acids. In DNA, the CDR3 is TGCGCCAGCAGCTCAGCTACCTACAATGAGCAGTTCTTC. The encoded protein is CASSSATYNEQFF.

This clonotype was detected a few times. The chain has TRBV9 and TRBJ2-7; 7 bases line up with TRBD2. Germline lookup yields CDR1 SGDLS and CDR2 YYNGEE. V shed 0 bases and J 1 base; nucleotides not matched to a gene: 1. The CDR3 length is 14 residues. The CDR3 DNA follows: TGTGCCAGCAGCGTAGGGGGACTATCCTACGAGCAGTACTTC. This translates into CASSVGGLSYEQYF.

The rearrangement joins TRBV28 to TRBJ1-5, with D maybe TRBD1 (6 bases). This CDR3 contains 15 residues. Germline-derived CDR1 and CDR2 are MDHEN and SYDVKM. Trimming stripped 5 bases from V and 1 base from J, with 12 bases between. CDR3 sequence (DNA): TGTGCCAGCAGTGGGGACACACCAAGCAATCAGCCCCAGCATTTT. It is translated as CASSGDTPSNQPQHF. The complete variable domain, with remaining parts taken from reference TRBV28 and TRBJ1-5, reads DVKVTQSSRYLVKRTGEKVFLECVQDMDHENMFWYRQDPGLGLRLIYFSYDVKMKEKGDIPEGYSVSREKKERFSLILESASTNQTSMYLCASSGDTPSNQPQHFGDGTRLSIL.

This clonotype showed up many times. This rearrangement joins TRBV2 to TRBJ2-3; D unclear. Trimming left V 7 bases short and J 0 bases short, with 5 bases between. The CDR3 spans 12 residues. The germline gives CDR1 SNHLY, CDR2 FYNNEI. CDR3 in DNA: TGTGCCAGCAAGATCAGCACAGATACGCAGTATTTT. It codes for CASKISTDTQYF. Supplemented by reference TRBV2 and TRBJ2-3, the full variable domain reads EPEVTQTPSHQVTQMGQEVILRCVPISNHLYFYWYRQILGQKVEFLVSFYNNEISEKSEIFDDQFSVERPDGSNFTLKIRSTKLEDSAMYFCASKISTDTQYFGPGTRLTVL.

The V call is TRBV10-1, the J call TRBJ2-1, with a weak D call TRBD1 (5 bases). Deletions cut 2 bases from V and 4 bases from J, with 6 bases between. CDR3 length: 13 residues. Germline values: CDR1 WNHNN, CDR2 SYGVQD (reference sequence). The CDR3 region is CASSEQGYNEQFF. CDR3 nucleotide sequence: TGCGCCAGCAGTGAGCAGGGATACAATGAGCAGTTCTTC.

A few counts support this clonotype. J is TRBJ2-4 and V is TRBV30; D tentatively reads TRBD1 or TRBD2 (5 bases each). Germline assignment: CDR1 GTSNPN and CDR2 SVGIG (reference sequence). Trimming cost V 1 base and J 7 bases, with 14 bases left between them. The CDR3 length is 14 residues. The CDR3 sequence: CAWSGGTGANIQYF. DNA of the CDR3: TGTGCCTGGAGTGGTGGGACCGGTGCGAACATTCAGTACTTC.

The chain joins TRBV29-1 to TRBJ2-7; either TRBD1 or TRBD2 may supply D (5 bases each). Germline CDR1 is SQVTM and CDR2 is ANQGSEA. There are 16 residues in the CDR3. Trimming took off 0 bases at V and 3 bases at J, with 18 bases between the two ends. As DNA, the CDR3 is TGCAGCGTTGAAGATCCCCATGCAGGGAGAGGCTACGAGCAGTACTTC. Amino acid sequence: CSVEDPHAGRGYEQYF.

This clonotype was counted many times. The V and J genes are TRBV5-5 and TRBJ2-7; D possibly corresponds to TRBD1 (6 bases). V shed 0 bases and J shed 3 bases, with 10 bases lying between them. The CDR3 is made up of 14 amino acids. Germline values: CDR1 SGHKS, CDR2 YYEKEE (reference sequence). The CDR3, as DNA: TGTGCCAGCAGCTTGGCCCCAGGGGTCTACGAGCAGTACTTC. Amino acids: CASSLAPGVYEQYF. The entire variable domain, with the rest obtained from reference TRBV5-5 and TRBJ2-7, is as follows: DAGVTQSPTHLIKTRGQQVTLRCSPISGHKSVSWYQQVLGQGPQFIFQYYEKEERGRGNFPDRFSARQFPNYSSELNVNALLLGDSALYLCASSLAPGVYEQYFGPGTRLTVT.

The DNA of the CDR3 is TGCGCCAGCAGCCGCGGGGGACAGAACAATGAGCAGTTCTTC. Translating gives CASSRGGQNNEQFF. The chain couples TRBV5-1 to TRBJ2-1; either TRBD1 or TRBD2 may fit D (7 bases each). Germline V gene sequence: CDR1 SGHRS, CDR2 YFSETQ. The CDR3 contains 14 residues. Trimming removed 4 bases from V and 5 bases from J, with 13 bases in between.

At least ten counts were recorded for this clonotype. The V and J genes are TRBV2 and TRBJ1-2, with 7 bases fitting TRBD1. With V trimmed by 10 bases and J by 4 bases, 9 bases remained unmatched. The CDR3 runs 13 residues. CDR1 is SNHLY, CDR2 FYNNEI, per germline. CDR3 region: CATEIDRAYGYTF. CDR3 nucleotide sequence: TGTGCCACCGAGATAGACAGGGCCTATGGCTACACCTTC. The variable domain in full, completed from reference TRBV2 and TRBJ1-2, reads EPEVTQTPSHQVTQMGQEVILRCVPISNHLYFYWYRQILGQKVEFLVSFYNNEISEKSEIFDDQFSVERPDGSNFTLKIRSTKLEDSAMYFCATEIDRAYGYTFGSGTRLTVV.

This clonotype has a handful of counts. The chain employs TRBV7-2 and TRBJ2-5; 7 bases are shared with TRBD1. The V gene's germline CDR1 is SGHTA and CDR2 FQGNSA. The CDR3 is 14 amino acids. Trimming took 4 bases from V and 5 from J; bases not matched to a gene: 7. The CDR3 is CASSSRGLMETQYF. CDR3 nucleotides: TGTGCCAGCAGCTCTAGGGGGCTTATGGAGACCCAGTACTTC.

There are a few counts of this clonotype. The chain links TRBV6-1 to TRBJ1-6; 7 bases agree with TRBD1. V was pared by 6 bases and J by 7 bases, with 9 bases of the junction left unmatched. Germline V gene lookup returns CDR1 MNHNS and CDR2 SASEGT. The length of the CDR3 is 15 residues. CDR3 region: CASSDGDRENSPLHF. The DNA of the CDR3 is TGTGCCAGCAGCGACGGAGACAGGGAAAATTCACCCCTCCACTTT.

This chain links TRBV6-1 with TRBJ1-1; TRBD1 is a possible D gene (6 bases). V shed 7 bases and J shed 6 bases, with 21 bases lying between them. The CDR3 has 15 residues. Germline CDR1 and CDR2: MNHNS and SASEGT. The CDR3 loop is CASTSRTADSAEAFF. CDR3 in DNA: TGTGCCAGCACCTCCAGGACAGCGGACTCGGCTGAAGCTTTCTTT.

This clonotype was picked up a small number of times. V is TRBV6-1 and J is TRBJ1-1; the match to TRBD1 covers 7 bases. This CDR3 has 11 amino acids. The germline V gene has CDR1 MNHNS and CDR2 SASEGT. Losses at the gene ends were 8 bases for V and 10 bases for J; bases not matched to a gene: 7. CDR3 protein: CASERGRVAFF. The CDR3 bases are TGTGCCAGCGAAAGGGGGCGCGTAGCTTTCTTT.

The chain uses TRBV9 and TRBJ2-5; D remains ambiguous. The CDR3 loop spans 14 amino acids. Per germline, CDR1 SGDLS and CDR2 YYNGEE. With 0 bases removed from V and 2 bases from J, the gap between germline ends came to 8 bases. The CDR3 DNA reads TGTGCCAGCAGCGTAGAGGCGCGGCAAGAGACCCAGTACTTC. It specifies CASSVEARQETQYF.

V is TRBV27 and J is TRBJ2-3; D may match TRBD1 or TRBD2 (6 bases each). The germline CDR1 and CDR2 sequences are MNHEY and SMNVEV (reference sequence). V dropped 4 bases and J dropped 1 base, with 18 bases sitting between them. CDR3 size: 17 residues. The CDR3 DNA sequence: TGTGCCAGCAGTTCCAAGGGGGGCGGAGGGGGCACAGATACGCAGTATTTT. It yields the protein CASSSKGGGGGTDTQYF.

As DNA, the CDR3 is TGTGCCACCAGTGTGTTCCAGATAACCTGGGAAGTAGGGTATTTT. Its translation: CATSVFQITWEVGYF. The chain employs TRBV24-1 and TRBJ2-3, with no clear D. The CDR3 consists of 15 residues. The V gene's germline CDR1 is KGHDR and CDR2 SFDVKD. Trimming stripped 5 bases from V and 14 bases from J, with 25 bases between.

This clonotype was recorded at least ten times. For the CDR3, the DNA is TGTGCCACCAGTGCGGGGGGGAGCGGTAACAATGAGCAGTTCTTC. Its protein product is CATSAGGSGNNEQFF. The chain joins TRBV24-1 to TRBJ2-1, with TRBD2 matching 8 bases. Germline trimming cut 5 bases from V and 5 bases from J; bases unmatched to any gene: 7. Per germline, CDR1 KGHDR and CDR2 SFDVKD. CDR3 length: 15 amino acids.

This clonotype was seen at least ten times. The CDR3 DNA follows: TGTGCCAGCTCACCCTACGTTACCTCCTACGAGCAGTACTTC. Amino acid sequence: CASSPYVTSYEQYF. V is TRBV18 and J is TRBJ2-7; D gene ambiguous. Per the germline V gene, CDR1 is KGHSH and CDR2 is LQKENI. The CDR3 is made up of 14 amino acids. Trimming cost V 3 bases and J 0 bases, with 9 bases left between them.

This clonotype has a count of ten or more. This sequence joins TRBV11-1 and TRBJ2-1; D is uncertain. This CDR3 has 14 amino acids. Germline assignment: CDR1 SGHAT and CDR2 FQDESV (reference sequence). Between the trimmed V and J ends, which lost 3 bases and 7 bases, there was a span of 13 bases. The CDR3 bases are TGTGCCAGCAGCTTCTCCCTCCAGAGAAATGAGCAGTTCTTC. It specifies CASSFSLQRNEQFF.

This clonotype was found many times. This rearrangement joins TRBV30 to TRBJ2-5; no firm D call. Per the germline V gene, CDR1 is GTSNPN and CDR2 is SVGIG (reference sequence). The V gene lost 4 bases and the J gene lost 2 bases, with 5 bases spanning the gap. The CDR3 length is 11 residues. The CDR3 bases are TGTGCCTGGACAGAGCAAGAGACCCAGTACTTC. Amino acid sequence: CAWTEQETQYF.

The chain has TRBV4-1 and TRBJ2-7; no clear D. The CDR3 is 14 amino acids. Trimming took off 0 bases at V and 4 bases at J, with 10 bases between the two ends. Germline CDR1 and CDR2: MGHRA and YSYEKL. The DNA of the CDR3 is TGCGCCAGCAGCCAAGAGCGACATTCGTACGAGCAGTACTTC. This codes for CASSQERHSYEQYF.

The table lists this clonotype with many counts. This chain joins TRBV28 and TRBJ2-5; 8 nucleotides agree with TRBD2. The CDR3 consists of 13 residues. V lost 9 bases, J lost 1 base, and 4 bases stayed unmatched. Looked up from germline, CDR1 is MDHEN and CDR2 is SYDVKM. CDR3 in DNA: TGTGCCAGTATAGCGGGGACCCAAGAGACCCAGTACTTC. As protein: CASIAGTQETQYF.

This clonotype was counted a few times. The chain carries TRBV5-1 and TRBJ2-2, with 7 bases fitting TRBD1. The ends lost 3 bases at V and 7 bases at J; junction bases unmatched: 15. The CDR3 spans 17 residues. The V gene's germline CDR1 is SGHRS and CDR2 YFSETQ. The CDR3 sequence is CASSSFLTGYDGGELFF. CDR3 sequence (DNA): TGCGCCAGCAGCTCCTTTTTGACAGGGTATGACGGCGGGGAGCTGTTTTTT. Variable domain in full (rest from reference TRBV5-1 and TRBJ2-2): KAGVTQTPRYLIKTRGQQVTLSCSPISGHRSVSWYQQTPGQGLQFLFEYFSETQRNKGNFPGRFSGRQFSNSRSEMNVSTLELGDSALYLCASSSFLTGYDGGELFFGEGSRLTVL.

This clonotype was observed a handful of times. This sequence joins TRBV5-5 and TRBJ2-2; 10 positions match TRBD2. CDR3 length: 17 amino acids. Germline values: CDR1 SGHKS, CDR2 YYEKEE (reference sequence). V dropped 5 bases and J dropped 5; count of bases not matched to a gene: 12. CDR3 region: CASSPLAGGRGTGELFF. CDR3 nucleotide sequence: TGTGCCAGCAGTCCATTAGCGGGAGGCAGAGGAACCGGGGAGCTGTTTTTT.

This clonotype has ten or more counts. The chain combines TRBV20-1 with TRBJ2-1, with 12 bases matching TRBD2. After removal of 6 bases from V and 10 bases from J, the junction contained 10 bases not matched to a gene. CDR1 DFQATT and CDR2 SNEGSKA come from the germline V gene (reference sequence). The CDR3 has 14 amino acids. The CDR3 DNA sequence: TGCAGTGCAGGAAGACTAGCGGGAGCTAGAGAGCAGTTCTTC. Amino acids: CSAGRLAGAREQFF.